The 10 T cell receptor beta chains given below trace back to one sample, sequenced in a study of a mutant IDH1 vaccine in newly diagnosed glioma (dated by TCRdb to about 2021). Libraries were made using the immunoSEQ multiplex PCR assay. Not all clones reach the TCRdb copy of this immuneACCESS table, which keeps in-frame sequences only. Checked studies attribute under half of the gap to unresolved V genes and leave the rest unexplained. For this sample there are 110,000 or so clones; roughly 90% appear just once. The top ten clonotypes cover more than 0.55% of the sample. The meaning of the sample's time point label: week 11, during vaccination. Every vaccine dose consisted of 300 ug of a 20-mer mutant IDH1 peptide in Montanide, administered subcutaneously together with topical imiquimod. No cognate antigen is known for these TCRs. Sequenced here: PBMCs, sampled from a glioma patient whose treatment included an IDH1 peptide vaccine. The receptors shown here come from a woman between 50 and 59 years old with glioma.

This chain connects TRBV6-5 to TRBJ2-7; D possibly corresponds to TRBD1 (5 bases). V lost 5 bases and J lost 2, with 10 bases in between. Germline V gene data show CDR1 as MNHEY and CDR2 as SVGAGI. The CDR3 runs to 13 residues. CDR3 region: CASSSRGAYEQYF. The CDR3 nucleotides are TGTGCCAGCAGTAGTAGGGGTGCCTACGAGCAGTACTTC.

The gene calls are TRBV18 and TRBJ2-5; 10 positions agree with TRBD1. V gave up 3 bases and J gave up 5 bases; unmatched junction bases: 9. CDR1 is KGHSH, CDR2 LQKENI, per germline. The CDR3 sequence is 16 residues long. The CDR3: CASSPPRDRGEETQYF. DNA for the CDR3: TGTGCCAGCTCACCCCCACGGGACAGGGGTGAGGAGACCCAGTACTTC.

The chain combines TRBV5-1 with TRBJ2-1; D possibly corresponds to TRBD1 (6 bases). The CDR3 contains 15 residues. V dropped 4 bases and J dropped 0 bases, with 11 bases sitting between them. Per the germline V gene, CDR1 is SGHRS and CDR2 is YFSETQ. The CDR3 region has the DNA TGCGCCAGCAGCCCCGGACAGACCTCCTACAATGAGCAGTTCTTC. Encoded protein: CASSPGQTSYNEQFF.

V and J are TRBV5-1 and TRBJ2-3, with TRBD1 matching over 7 bases. The J segment lost 4 bases and the V segment lost 0 bases, leaving 2 bases of the junction unmatched. Germline-derived CDR1 and CDR2 are SGHRS and YFSETQ. This CDR3 has 14 residues. The chain's CDR3 is CASSLGQGPDTQYF. For the CDR3, the DNA is TGCGCCAGCAGCTTGGGACAGGGCCCAGATACGCAGTATTTT. The variable domain in full, completed from reference TRBV5-1 and TRBJ2-3, reads KAGVTQTPRYLIKTRGQQVTLSCSPISGHRSVSWYQQTPGQGLQFLFEYFSETQRNKGNFPGRFSGRQFSNSRSEMNVSTLELGDSALYLCASSLGQGPDTQYFGPGTRLTVL.

The gene calls are TRBV4-2 and TRBJ1-2, with 7 bases aligning to TRBD1. The germline CDR1 and CDR2 sequences are LGHNA and YNFKEQ. The trim removed 0 bases at V and 4 bases at J, leaving 5 bases unmatched. The CDR3 has 15 amino acids. This CDR3 reads CASSQDRDSPYGYTF. The CDR3 bases are TGTGCCAGCAGCCAAGATCGGGACAGCCCCTATGGCTACACCTTC.

This clone has a single count. V and J are TRBV4-1 and TRBJ2-3; possible D gene TRBD2, 5 bases. The CDR3 contains 15 residues. V was pared by 1 base and J by 4 bases, with 12 bases between. Per germline, CDR1 MGHRA and CDR2 YSYEKL. CDR3 bases: TGCGCCAGCAGCCAAGGAGGGTCGAGGGCAGATACGCAGTATTTT. Its translation: CASSQGGSRADTQYF.

The J gene is TRBJ2-7, the V gene TRBV27; D might be TRBD1 (6 bases). In germline, CDR1 is MNHEY, CDR2 SMNVEV (reference sequence). The CDR3 consists of 15 residues. V dropped 2 bases and J dropped 5 bases, with 16 bases sitting between them. CDR3 amino acids: CASSLAGEFGNEQYF. The CDR3, as DNA: TGTGCCAGCAGTTTAGCAGGGGAATTCGGAAACGAGCAGTACTTC.

The chain combines TRBV7-9 with TRBJ1-5, with D possibly TRBD1 on 5 matching bases. V was shortened by 5 bases and J by 3 bases, with 14 bases between the two germline ends. The germline V gene has CDR1 SEHNR and CDR2 FQNEAQ (reference sequence). This CDR3 is built from 15 residues. CDR3 protein: CASSPVQGPNQPQHF. CDR3 DNA sequence: TGTGCCAGCAGCCCGGTCCAGGGCCCCAATCAGCCCCAGCATTTT.

The rearrangement links TRBV6-5 to TRBJ1-6; no clear D. The CDR3 has 13 amino acids. The V end lost 6 bases, the J end lost 4 bases, and 7 bases lay between the germline ends. CDR1 and CDR2 from the germline V gene are MNHEY and SVGAGI. CDR3: CASRTNYNSPLHF. The DNA for the CDR3 is TGTGCCAGCAGGACAAATTATAATTCACCCCTCCACTTT.

The chain couples TRBV9 to TRBJ2-7; the match to TRBD2 covers 7 bases. Germline CDR1 SGDLS, CDR2 YYNGEE. V was pared by 2 bases and J by 0 bases, with 5 bases of the junction left unmatched. The CDR3 has 15 residues. CDR3 nucleotides: TGTGCCAGCAGCGTTCGGGGGGAAAGCTCCTACGAGCAGTACTTC. Protein product: CASSVRGESSYEQYF.